This TCR beta chain was captured by sequencing in a study of cytomegalovirus exposure and HLA in healthy donors. Findings and caveats of the study: In an earlier analysis, productive rearrangement rates for most beta V segments clustered near 87% or 30%. On later analysis, the bulk of CMV-associated TCR beta chains appeared to be HLA-restricted. In a later analysis, across HLA loci, associated TCR counts were highest for DRB1, lowest for HLA-C.

This clone was seen once. The antigen is undetermined. One end of the junction varies from germline; a read error may be responsible. The identical CDR3 is also encoded by other nucleotide sequences in the sample. The PCR employed 60 Vbeta primers together with 13 Jbeta primers. Method: immunoSEQ multiplex PCR; TCRdb's copy keeps in-frame clones and lacks some. The profile shows hundreds of thousands of clones, roughly 80% of them singletons. The germline V gene has CDR1 MNHEY and CDR2 SVGAGI. The length of the CDR3 is 14 residues. The gene calls are TRBV6-5 and TRBJ1-1; 9 nucleotides agree with TRBD1. The source material was PBMCs. The TCR sequence derives from a man aged 40-49 years in good health and CMV-seropositive. The CDR3 nucleotides read TGCGCCAGCAGTTATACAGGGGGCTGGACTGAAGCTTTCTTT. The encoded protein is CASSYTGGWTEAFF.